The 14 T cell receptor beta chains in this list originate from one sample, sequenced in a study of T-cell reconstitution after alpha-beta-depleted transplantation in children. As it was prepared, the TCRbeta library received unique molecular identifiers. TCRdb reprocessed the PCR reads with MiXCR, giving one entry per CDR3 protein. The table shows 500,000 to 600,000 distinct CDR3 sequences, with 32% occurring only once. Source: PBMCs from the stem cell graft donor, taken from the stem cell graft. The receptors come from a human donor who donated a stem cell graft to a child with aplastic anemia.

The V and J genes are TRBV15 and TRBJ1-3; 7 nucleotides align to TRBD1. Trimming at V came to 0 bases and at J to 5 bases, leaving 7 bases not matched to a gene. Germline V CDR1 and CDR2: LNHNV, YYDKDF (reference sequence). The CDR3 sequence is 16 residues long. CDR3 amino acids: CATSRDQGGARNTIYF. CDR3 bases: TGTGCCACCAGCAGAGATCAAGGGGGCGCGAGAAACACCATATATTTT.

The V gene is TRBV15, the J gene TRBJ2-2; no clear D. Germline-derived CDR1 and CDR2 are LNHNV and YYDKDF (reference sequence). This CDR3 spans 15 amino acids. The V end lost 8 bases, the J end lost 4 bases, and 17 bases lay between the germline ends. This CDR3 reads CATLDPIASTGELFF. DNA for the CDR3: TGTGCCACCCTTGACCCAATAGCATCCACCGGGGAGCTGTTTTTT. The full variable domain, its missing parts supplied by reference TRBV15 and TRBJ2-2, is DAMVIQNPRYQVTQFGKPVTLSCSQTLNHNVMYWYQQKSSQAPKLLFHYYDKDFNNEADTPDNFQSRRPNTSFCFLDIRSPGLGDTAMYLCATLDPIASTGELFFGEGSRLTVL.

This sequence joins TRBV20-1 and TRBJ2-2, with 14 bases identical to TRBD2. CDR3 length equals 17 residues. The V segment lost 3 bases and the J segment 1 base; nucleotides outside the gene matches: 4. CDR1 and CDR2 from the germline V gene are DFQATT and SNEGSKA (reference sequence). Written as DNA, the CDR3 is TGCAGTGCTAGGCCCGGGACTAGCGGGAGGAACACCGGGGAGCTGTTTTTT. Its translation is CSARPGTSGRNTGELFF.

There are a few counts of this clonotype. The rearrangement links TRBV5-1 to TRBJ2-7; TRBD2 agrees at 14 bases. V shed 4 bases and J 4 bases; nucleotides not matched to a gene: 4. Germline V lookup: CDR1 SGHRS, CDR2 YFSETQ. This CDR3 has 15 amino acids. CDR3 in amino acids: CASSLGLAGVYEQYV. The DNA of the CDR3 is TGCGCCAGCAGCCTGGGACTAGCGGGAGTTTACGAGCAGTACGTC.

V gene TRBV4-2 combines with J gene TRBJ1-2; a weak D match, TRBD1 (6 bases). Trimming took off 3 bases at V and 8 bases at J, with 19 bases between the two ends. The CDR3 runs 15 residues. Looked up from germline, CDR1 is LGHNA and CDR2 is YNFKEQ. The DNA of the CDR3 is TGTGCCAGCAGCCAGGAACTACAGGGTATTCAGGGCTACACCTTC. Translating gives CASSQELQGIQGYTF.

This clonotype was counted many times. The CDR3 DNA follows: TGTGCCAGCAGTAGGACTAGCGGGATGGCCGGGGAGCTGTTTTTT. Translated, it gives CASSRTSGMAGELFF. V gene TRBV9 combines with J gene TRBJ2-2; 12 bases fit TRBD2. This CDR3 region has 15 residues. The V and J ends lost 5 bases and 6 bases, in that order; junction bases with no gene match: 5. CDR1 and CDR2 (germline): SGDLS, YYNGEE. Looking up the rest from reference TRBV9 and TRBJ2-2 gives the full variable domain: DSGVTQTPKHLITATGQRVTLRCSPRSGDLSVYWYQQSLDQGLQFLIQYYNGEERAKGNILERFSAQQFPDLHSELNLSSLELGDSALYFCASSRTSGMAGELFFGEGSRLTVL.

This clonotype was seen at least ten times. The chain links TRBV5-6 to TRBJ1-5; D not certain. Germline assignment: CDR1 SGHDT and CDR2 YYEEEE. The CDR3 is made up of 12 amino acids. V lost 3 bases and J lost 4, with 5 bases in between. The CDR3 DNA sequence: TGTGCCAGCAGCTATAAAAATCAGCCCCAGCATTTT. This sequence encodes CASSYKNQPQHF.

The V and J genes are TRBV15 and TRBJ1-1; TRBD1 matches 8 bases. V gave up 2 bases and J gave up 6 bases; unmatched junction bases: 8. This CDR3 is 15 amino acids long. Germline values: CDR1 LNHNV, CDR2 YYDKDF (reference sequence). The CDR3 bases are TGTGCCACCAGCAGACAGACAGGGGCGGACGCTGAAGCTTTCTTT. It yields the protein CATSRQTGADAEAFF. Variable domain in full (rest from reference TRBV15 and TRBJ1-1): DAMVIQNPRYQVTQFGKPVTLSCSQTLNHNVMYWYQQKSSQAPKLLFHYYDKDFNNEADTPDNFQSRRPNTSFCFLDIRSPGLGDTAMYLCATSRQTGADAEAFFGQGTRLTVV.

The chain carries TRBV5-8 and TRBJ2-2; TRBD2 matches 12 bases. The CDR3 has 17 residues. CDR1 is SGHTS, CDR2 YDEGEE, per germline. With V trimmed by 4 bases and J by 1 base, 5 bases remained unmatched. This chain's CDR3 is CASSGGLAGLNTGELFF. CDR3 DNA sequence: TGTGCCAGCAGCGGGGGACTAGCGGGCCTGAACACCGGGGAGCTGTTTTTT.

This chain uses TRBV28 with TRBJ1-4, with D tentatively TRBD1 (5 bases). Trimming cost V 6 bases and J 6 bases, with 17 bases left between them. The V gene's germline CDR1 is MDHEN and CDR2 SYDVKM. There are 15 residues in the CDR3. CDR3 sequence: CASRPGGVGDEKLFF. CDR3 sequence (DNA): TGTGCCAGCAGACCCGGGGGAGTTGGCGATGAAAAACTGTTTTTT.

This clonotype was found a few times. The J gene is TRBJ2-5, the V gene TRBV9; TRBD1 agrees at 9 bases. Germline V gene sequence: CDR1 SGDLS, CDR2 YYNGEE. V shed 3 bases, J shed 7 bases, and the junction held 7 bases outside the gene matches. This CDR3 spans 14 amino acids. The CDR3 sequence is CASSDTGGGGTQYF. As DNA, the CDR3 is TGTGCCAGCAGCGACACAGGGGGCGGCGGGACCCAGTACTTC.

This clonotype was observed a few times. The chain combines TRBV27 with TRBJ2-7; D gene uncertain. Germline CDR1 is MNHEY and CDR2 is SMNVEV (reference sequence). The CDR3 has 13 residues. The ends were cut back, 4 bases at V and 6 bases at J, with 13 bases in the middle. This CDR3 reads CASSSSTHGEQYF. CDR3 bases: TGTGCCAGCAGTTCCTCAACCCACGGCGAGCAGTACTTC.

V is TRBV20-1 and J is TRBJ2-1, with 7 bases identical to TRBD2. V was clipped by 2 bases and J by 5 bases; unmatched bases: 12. Germline-derived CDR1 and CDR2 are DFQATT and SNEGSKA (reference sequence). The CDR3 is made up of 16 amino acids. The CDR3 spells CSARPFVERGNNEQFF. The CDR3 nucleotides read TGCAGTGCTAGACCCTTCGTTGAGCGGGGAAACAATGAGCAGTTCTTC.

The chain carries TRBV5-1 and TRBJ2-1, with 9 bases that match TRBD2. CDR3 size: 15 residues. V shed 5 bases, J shed 9 bases, and the junction held 12 bases outside the gene matches. Germline assignment: CDR1 SGHRS and CDR2 YFSETQ. The CDR3 DNA reads as TGCGCCAGCAGGGATGGAGGACTAGCGAATTCTGAGCAGTTCTTC. Protein sequence: CASRDGGLANSEQFF. Using reference TRBV5-1 and TRBJ2-1 for the parts outside the CDR3, the full variable domain is KAGVTQTPRYLIKTRGQQVTLSCSPISGHRSVSWYQQTPGQGLQFLFEYFSETQRNKGNFPGRFSGRQFSNSRSEMNVSTLELGDSALYLCASRDGGLANSEQFFGPGTRLTVL.